Listed below are T cell receptor beta chains from one sample, sequenced in a study of T cell responses to AZD1222 COVID-19 vaccine. Assay: immunoSEQ multiplex PCR; the TCRdb copy retains only in-frame clones and omits some. The data show 170,000 or so clones, with roughly nine tenths seen just once and approximately 2.8% held by the top ten. The starting material was peripheral blood, obtained on day 0 of AZD1222 vaccination. The receptors here all came from an adult in good health. CDR3s include the opening cysteine and the closing phenylalanine or tryptophan. The D gene is left open where the match is weak. Part of the rows lack a size; the others show once, few, many or a class for expanded clones.

NA	TRBV6-5	TRBJ2-1	NA	TGTGCCAGCAATGGGCGGCTGAGCTCCTACAATGAGCAGTTCTTC	CASNGRLSSYNEQFF
NA	TRBV6-5	TRBJ2-7	TRBD1	TGTGCCAGCAGTTACTCGGCCGGGACAGGGTTCAGGGAGCAGTACTTC	CASSYSAGTGFREQYF
NA	TRBV18	TRBJ2-3	NA	TGTGCCAGCTCACCAGTGAGCGGCCCTAGCACAGATACGCAGTATTTT	CASSPVSGPSTDTQYF
NA	TRBV7-9	TRBJ1-2	NA	TGTGCCAGCAGCTTGGTTCAAACGGACAGATCTTTC	CASSLVQTDRSF
many	TRBV7-9	TRBJ1-1	NA	TGTGCCAGCAGCTCTACAAACACTGAAGCTTTCTTT	CASSSTNTEAFF
once	TRBV14	TRBJ2-7	NA	TGTGCCAGCAGCCAACCCGGGATTACCTACGAGCAGTACTTC	CASSQPGITYEQYF
NA	TRBV5-6	TRBJ1-1	NA	TGTGCCAGCAGCGTGACAGTAAACACTGAAGCTTTCTTT	CASSVTVNTEAFF
NA	TRBV7-2	TRBJ2-7	NA	TGTGCCAGCAGCTTGAACAGGGTCTACGAGCAGTACTTC	CASSLNRVYEQYF
NA	TRBV9	TRBJ2-1	TRBD2	TGTGCCAGTGAGAGCGGGGGTGAGCAGTTCTTC	CASESGGEQFF
NA	TRBV27	TRBJ1-2	TRBD1	TGTGCCAGCAGGGGATTCCGCCCGGGACAGGACTATGGCTACACCTTC	CASRGFRPGQDYGYTF
NA	TRBV7-3	TRBJ1-2	NA	TGTGCCAGCAGCCTCGGGGGAACTATTGGCTACACCTTC	CASSLGGTIGYTF
NA	TRBV20-1	TRBJ2-7	TRBD1	TGCAGTGCTAGTGACAGGGGTAGGGTCTACGAGCAGTACTTC	CSASDRGRVYEQYF
NA	TRBV4-3	TRBJ2-3	NA	TGCGCCAGCAGCCAAGATAGTTCTCGGCTAGGTATTGTCACAGATACGCAGTATTTT	CASSQDSSRLGIVTDTQYF
once	TRBV12-3/TRBV12-4	TRBJ2-7	TRBD1	TGTGCCAGCAGGAGACAGGGTCCCTACGAGCAGTACTTC	CASRRQGPYEQYF
NA	TRBV5-1	TRBJ2-6	NA	TGCGCCAGCAGTCCTAATATAGCAGGGTCTGGGGCCAACGTCCTGACTTTC	CASSPNIAGSGANVLTF
once	TRBV11-2	TRBJ2-3	NA	TGTGCCAGCAGCCACTGGGGACCCACAGATACGCAGTATTTT	CASSHWGPTDTQYF
NA	TRBV2	TRBJ1-5	TRBD1	TGTGCCAGCAGCCCGGACAGGGCCCAGCCCCAGCATTTT	CASSPDRAQPQHF
NA	TRBV5-1	TRBJ2-5	TRBD2	TGCGCCAGCAGCACCGGGACTAGCGGAGGTAGCCAGTACTTC	CASSTGTSGGSQYF
NA	TRBV5-4	TRBJ1-4	NA	TGTGCCAGCAGCCGCCGAGGGGCAACTAATGAAAAACTGTTTTTT	CASSRRGATNEKLFF
NA	TRBV9	TRBJ2-5	NA	TGTGCCAGCAGCGTAGAACCCAGGGTGGGGGAGACCCAGTACTTC	CASSVEPRVGETQYF
NA	TRBV4-3	TRBJ1-2	TRBD1	TGCGCCAGCAGCCAAGATACCGGGACAGGATTAGGCTACACCTTC	CASSQDTGTGLGYTF
NA	TRBV6-5	TRBJ2-3	TRBD2	TGTGCCAGCAGAAGAAACAGCGGGGGCACAGATACGCAGTATTTT	CASRRNSGGTDTQYF
once	TRBV5-6	TRBJ2-5	TRBD2	TGTGCCAGCAGCCGACGGAGCGGGGGACACTACCAAGAGACCCAGTACTTC	CASSRRSGGHYQETQYF
few	TRBV13	TRBJ2-7	NA	TGTGCCAGCAGCTTTAGTGGGTCCTACGAGCAGTACTTC	CASSFSGSYEQYF
NA	TRBV29-1	TRBJ1-1	NA	TGCAGCGTTTTGTGGGACACTGAAGCTTTCTTT	CSVLWDTEAFF
few	TRBV27	TRBJ2-1	TRBD2	TGTGCCAGCAGTTCTGGGACTAGCTTTGAGCAGTTCTTC	CASSSGTSFEQFF
NA	TRBV5-1	TRBJ2-7	TRBD2	TGCGCCAGCAGAGCTAGCGGGGCCTACGAGCAGTACTTC	CASRASGAYEQYF
NA	TRBV3-1/TRBV3-2	TRBJ1-3	NA	TGTGCCAGCAGCCAAGTCGGGGGGCCATCTGGAAACACCATATATTTT	CASSQVGGPSGNTIYF
NA	TRBV7-9	TRBJ1-3	NA	TGTGCCAGCAGCTTATCGGGGTTTGGAAACACCATATATTTT	CASSLSGFGNTIYF
NA	TRBV7-3	TRBJ2-7	NA	TGTGCCAGCAGCTTAGGGAGTCCGGGGGGCGCTGGCTACGAGCAGTACTTC	CASSLGSPGGAGYEQYF
once	TRBV23-1	TRBJ2-3	NA	TGCGCCAGCAGTCAATCGACTGATACGCAGTATTTT	CASSQSTDTQYF
NA	TRBV19	TRBJ2-7	TRBD1	TGTGCTAAACCCCCCCAGGGGGCGCGGTCCTACGAGCAGTACTTC	CAKPPQGARSYEQYF
once	TRBV9	TRBJ1-2	NA	TGTGCCAGCAGCGCCCACTATGGCTACACCTTC	CASSAHYGYTF
NA	TRBV7-2	TRBJ2-7	NA	TGTGCCAGCAGCTTAGGACCGGGACCGGAATACGAGCAGTACTTC	CASSLGPGPEYEQYF
NA	TRBV5-1	TRBJ2-7	TRBD2	TGCGCCAGCAGCCCGACTAGCGGGGGAGCTTACTACGAGCAGTACTTC	CASSPTSGGAYYEQYF
NA	TRBV7-9	TRBJ1-6	TRBD1	TGTGCCAGCAGCCCGGGACAGGGAGTTGGTAATTCACCCCTCCACTTT	CASSPGQGVGNSPLHF
NA	TRBV30	TRBJ1-5	NA	TGTGCCTGGAGTATCGCGGACAGAGACCAGCCCCAGCATTTT	CAWSIADRDQPQHF
NA	TRBV5-1	TRBJ1-2	NA	TGCGCCAGCGCGCCCGGTGGCTATGGCTACACCTTC	CASAPGGYGYTF
NA	TRBV12-3/TRBV12-4	TRBJ2-2	NA	TGTGCCAGCAGTTTATCCGGGGAGCTGTTTTTT	CASSLSGELFF
NA	TRBV4-3	TRBJ1-1	NA	TGCGCCAGCAGCCAGGTACAACTGAACACTGAAGCTTTCTTT	CASSQVQLNTEAFF
NA	TRBV9	TRBJ2-2	NA	TGTGCCAGCAGCGTAGCGACTTCGAACACCGGGGAGCTGTTTTTT	CASSVATSNTGELFF
many	TRBV2	TRBJ2-5	TRBD2	TGTGCCAGCAGTGCCTCTGGGGGGGGAGAGACCCAGTACTTC	CASSASGGGETQYF
NA	TRBV6-1	TRBJ1-5	NA	TGTGCCAGCAGTGAAGGCGGCAATCAGCCCCAGCATTTT	CASSEGGNQPQHF
NA	TRBV7-9	TRBJ2-1	TRBD1	TGTGCCAGCAGCTTAGCGCTTCGGGGACAGGGTGACTACAATGAGCAGTTCTTC	CASSLALRGQGDYNEQFF
NA	TRBV2	TRBJ2-2	TRBD1	TGTGCCAGCAGTGCCCGGGACAGGGGTGGATCCGGGGAGCTGTTTTTT	CASSARDRGGSGELFF
NA	TRBV19	TRBJ1-1	TRBD1	TGTGCCAGTAGTCTGACAGGGGTGGCGAACACTGAAGCTTTCTTT	CASSLTGVANTEAFF
NA	TRBV7-9	TRBJ2-7	NA	TGTGCCAGCAGCTTAGGGGGGGTCGCCTTCGAGCAGTACTTC	CASSLGGVAFEQYF
few	TRBV5-1	TRBJ1-2	TRBD1	TGCGCCAGCAGCTCGGGACAGGGGGCCTCTTGGGAGAACTTC	CASSSGQGASWENF
NA	TRBV2	TRBJ1-5	NA	TGTGCCAGCAGTGAAGGGACACTTAGCAATCAGCCCCAGCATTTT	CASSEGTLSNQPQHF
NA	TRBV6-6	TRBJ1-3	NA	TGTGCCAGCAGCCTTGACAATGGAAACACCATATATTTT	CASSLDNGNTIYF
once	TRBV7-9	TRBJ2-1	TRBD2	TGTGCCAGCAGCTCGGCGGGAGGGGCCAGCTCCTACAATGAGCAGTTCTTC	CASSSAGGASSYNEQFF
few	TRBV6-5	TRBJ2-5	TRBD2	TGTGCCAGCAGGGGACTAGCGGGGAGGGAGACCCAGTACTTC	CASRGLAGRETQYF
few	TRBV6-2/TRBV6-3	TRBJ1-2	NA	TGTGCCAGCAGTTCCCCGGCCCGGGACTACACCTTC	CASSSPARDYTF
NA	TRBV7-9	TRBJ2-1	NA	TGTGCCAGCAGCCCCCAGGGAGACAATGAGCAGTTCTTC	CASSPQGDNEQFF